The entry below gives a single T cell receptor (beta chain) sequence along with its context. This entry comes from a study of blood T cell repertoires in COVID-19. Study members were between about 18 and 89 years old and lived in approximately 25 US regions. Germline loops: CDR1 LNHDA, CDR2 SQIVND (reference sequence). The V end was cut by 5 bases, the J end by 1 base, with 14 bases between. The CDR3 has 15 amino acids. Measured with immunoSEQ multiplex PCR; TCRdb has only the in-frame clones, and not every one. The sample holds approximately 220,000 clones, 87% seen once. This sequence joins TRBV19 and TRBJ1-1, with a weak D call TRBD1 (6 bases). The sample comprised PBMCs or T cells enriched from blood (not recorded which). This receptor was identified in a woman aged 30 to 39 with acute COVID-19. DNA of the CDR3: TGTGCCAGTAGTCTGACAGGAATCCCGAACACTGAAGCTTTCTTT. This encodes CASSLTGIPNTEAFF.